Below, 29 T cell receptor beta chains from the same sample are listed, as sequenced in a study of T-cell reconstitution after alpha-beta-depleted transplantation in children. The library targeted TCRbeta and was prepared with unique molecular identifiers. From the PCR reads, TCRdb called clonotypes with MiXCR, one entry per CDR3 protein. The sample carries about 600,000 distinct CDR3 sequences, under 15% recorded once. The material sequenced was PBMCs, mostly from graft donor cells, taken 360 days after TCRalphabeta/CD19-depleted stem cell transplant. The receptors were sampled from a male patient under 18 who had a stem cell transplant for acute myeloid leukemia, so the T cells may come from the graft donor.

The J gene is TRBJ2-5, the V gene TRBV20-1; 12 bases map to TRBD2. Germline V lookup: CDR1 DFQATT, CDR2 SNEGSKA (reference sequence). The CDR3 covers 15 residues. Losses at the gene ends were 0 bases for V and 2 bases for J; bases not matched to a gene: 1. For the CDR3, the DNA is TGCAGTGCTAGAGAGACTAGCGGGAGACAAGAGACCCAGTACTTC. Translating it yields CSARETSGRQETQYF.

The V call is TRBV21-1, the J call TRBJ2-7; the D call of TRBD2 is as the table states it, not checked on the DNA. TRBV21-1 is marked as a pseudogene. This CDR3 contains 15 residues. CDR3 coding DNA: TGTGCCAGCAGCACCCCTAGCGGGAGGGCCAAAGAGCAGTACTTC. Translating it yields CASSTPSGRAKEQYF.

The rearrangement joins TRBV29-1 to TRBJ2-7, with TRBD2 identical over 9 bases. Germline CDR1 reads SQVTM; CDR2 reads ANQGSEA. V was clipped by 3 bases and J by 2 bases; unmatched bases: 2. The CDR3 runs 13 residues. The CDR3 nucleotides read TGCAGCGTTGAGACTAGCGGACCCTACGAGCAGTACTTC. Translating it yields CSVETSGPYEQYF.

This clonotype appeared a few times. The gene calls are TRBV3-1 and TRBJ2-1, with 12 bases aligning to TRBD2. Germline CDR1 reads LGHDT; CDR2 reads YNNKEL (reference sequence). This CDR3 comprises 17 residues. The junction had 8 bases not matched to a gene; V was cut back by 1 base and J by 7 bases. CDR3: CASSQALSSGRDNEQFF. For the CDR3, the DNA is TGTGCCAGCAGCCAAGCTCTGTCTAGCGGGAGGGATAATGAGCAGTTCTTC.

J is TRBJ1-1 and V is TRBV7-3; 7 bases agree with TRBD1. V lost 0 bases to trimming and J lost 4 bases; unmatched junction nucleotides: 2. Germline V lookup: CDR1 SGHTA, CDR2 FQGTGA. The CDR3 extends over 14 amino acids. CDR3 nucleotide sequence: TGTGCCAGCAGCTTAACAGGGGGCATCACTGAAGCTTTCTTT. This codes for CASSLTGGITEAFF. The full variable domain, in which reference TRBV7-3 and TRBJ1-1 provide the parts outside the CDR3, is GAGVSQTPSNKVTEKGKYVELRCDPISGHTALYWYRQSLGQGPEFLIYFQGTGAADDSGLPNDRFFAVRPEGSVSTLKIQRTERGDSAVYLCASSLTGGITEAFFGQGTRLTVV.

The chain recombines TRBV7-9 with TRBJ2-7; 7 bases agree with TRBD1. The length of the CDR3 is 12 residues. The V segment lost 3 bases and the J segment 7 bases; nucleotides outside the gene matches: 3. Germline V gene data show CDR1 as SEHNR and CDR2 as FQNEAQ (reference sequence). The CDR3 DNA is TGTGCCAGCAGCTTTGGACAGGAAGAGCAGTACTTC. Its translation is CASSFGQEEQYF.

The chain joins TRBV3-1 to TRBJ2-5; weak D call: TRBD2 (5 bases). The CDR3 consists of 14 residues. V dropped 0 bases and J dropped 7 bases, with 12 bases sitting between them. CDR1 and CDR2 (germline): LGHDT, YNNKEL (reference sequence). The CDR3 sequence: CASSQEEASGTQYF. The CDR3 bases are TGTGCCAGCAGCCAAGAGGAGGCGAGCGGGACCCAGTACTTC.

DNA of the CDR3: TGTGCCATCAGTGTCGGGCAGGGTGTGTACTTC. Translated: CAISVGQGVYF. The V and J genes are TRBV10-3 and TRBJ2-5; a possible D gene is TRBD1 (5 bases). CDR1 is ENHRY, CDR2 SYGVKD, per germline. This CDR3 comprises 11 residues. Trimming cost V 4 bases and J 13 bases, with 13 bases left between them.

The genes are TRBV29-1 and TRBJ1-1; D ambiguous. The CDR3 is made up of 13 amino acids. Germline V lookup: CDR1 SQVTM, CDR2 ANQGSEA. Trimming removed 7 bases at V and 2 bases at J, with 14 bases between. The CDR3 DNA reads as TGCAGCGGCCATAAGACCCATAACACTGAAGCTTTCTTT. It translates to CSGHKTHNTEAFF.

The chain recombines TRBV20-1 with TRBJ2-7, with a tentative D call TRBD2 (6 bases). CDR1 and CDR2 (germline): DFQATT, SNEGSKA (reference sequence). With 6 bases removed from V and 0 bases from J, the gap between germline ends came to 18 bases. CDR3 size: 15 residues. The CDR3 DNA reads TGCAGTGCCCTCGAATGGGGGGACCTCTCCTACGAGCAGTACTTC. This codes for CSALEWGDLSYEQYF.

The table lists this clonotype with many counts. V and J are TRBV12-3 or TRBV12-4 and TRBJ2-3, with D perhaps TRBD1 (6 bases). Between the trimmed V and J ends, which lost 11 bases and 2 bases, there was a span of 23 bases. This CDR3 has 16 residues. The CDR3 bases are TGTGCCGCAAGGGATCTGGCAGGGGATACCACAGATACGCAGTATTTT. Translated: CAARDLAGDTTDTQYF.

V gene TRBV2 combines with J gene TRBJ2-5; 8 bases are shared with TRBD2. The CDR3 runs 16 residues. V was pared by 3 bases and J by 2 bases, with 8 bases of the junction left unmatched. CDR1 is SNHLY and CDR2 is FYNNEI in the germline V gene. The DNA for the CDR3 is TGTGCCAGCAGTGATAGAGTACTAGCGGTACAAGAGACCCAGTACTTC. This sequence encodes CASSDRVLAVQETQYF.

The chain joins TRBV11-1 to TRBJ2-3, with 7 nucleotides matching TRBD2. With V trimmed by 5 bases and J by 0 bases, 14 bases remained unmatched. In germline, CDR1 is SGHAT, CDR2 FQDESV (reference sequence). There are 18 residues in the CDR3. The CDR3 DNA is TGTGCCAGCAGCCTCGGATCCTCTAGCGGAGCTAGCACAGATACGCAGTATTTT. Amino acid sequence: CASSLGSSSGASTDTQYF.

This clonotype was recorded a few times. The CDR3 region is CASTVGWKPGYTF. The CDR3, as DNA: TGTGCCAGCACCGTGGGGTGGAAGCCTGGCTACACCTTC. The rearrangement uses TRBV12-3 or TRBV12-4 and TRBJ1-2, with D unresolved. Trimming stripped 7 bases from V and 7 bases from J, with 16 bases between. The CDR3 is made up of 13 amino acids.

The V gene is TRBV15, the J gene TRBJ2-1; D is undetermined. The CDR3 length is 11 residues. From germline, CDR1 is LNHNV and CDR2 YYDKDF (reference sequence). V was shortened by 6 bases and J by 7 bases, with 7 bases between the two germline ends. The CDR3 protein is CATREQNEQFF. CDR3 nucleotide sequence: TGTGCCACCAGAGAACAGAATGAGCAGTTCTTC.

This chain links TRBV11-2 with TRBJ2-1, with D unresolved. Germline values: CDR1 SGHAT, CDR2 FQNNGV. CDR3 length equals 13 residues. With 0 bases removed from V and 6 bases from J, the gap between germline ends came to 6 bases. CDR3 amino acids: CASSLEWVNEQFF. For the CDR3, the DNA is TGTGCCAGCAGCTTAGAATGGGTCAATGAGCAGTTCTTC. The full variable domain, with the rest looked up from reference TRBV11-2 and TRBJ2-1, is EAGVAQSPRYKIIEKRQSVAFWCNPISGHATLYWYQQILGQGPKLLIQFQNNGVVDDSQLPKDRFSAERLKGVDSTLKIQPAKLEDSAVYLCASSLEWVNEQFFGPGTRLTVL.

The V and J genes are TRBV29-1 and TRBJ2-7; TRBD2 agrees at 8 bases. This CDR3 region has 13 residues. V lost 6 bases and J lost 4; bases outside the gene matches: 8. Germline lookup yields CDR1 SQVTM and CDR2 ANQGSEA. Written as DNA, the CDR3 is TGCAGCGTCCAGAGCGGGAGTTGGTACGAGCAGTACTTC. Translated, it gives CSVQSGSWYEQYF.

The V gene is TRBV20-1, the J gene TRBJ2-7; unclear D gene. V lost 4 bases and J lost 7, with 11 bases in between. CDR1 and CDR2 from the germline V gene are DFQATT and SNEGSKA (reference sequence). The CDR3 has 11 amino acids. CDR3 in amino acids: CSAIVPEEQYF. The CDR3, as DNA: TGCAGTGCTATCGTCCCCGAGGAGCAGTACTTC.

This clonotype has ten or more counts. This chain uses TRBV10-3 with TRBJ2-7; D may be TRBD2 (6 bases). V was cut by 2 bases and J by 2 bases, with 13 bases left in between. The CDR3 covers 15 residues. Germline loops: CDR1 ENHRY, CDR2 SYGVKD. The CDR3 reads CAISEERVSTYEQYF. For the CDR3, the DNA is TGTGCCATCAGTGAGGAGCGGGTCTCCACCTACGAGCAGTACTTC.

This clonotype was counted only a few times. V and J are TRBV29-1 and TRBJ2-5; weak D call: TRBD1 (5 bases). V gave up 4 bases and J gave up 4 bases, with 7 bases separating them. The CDR3 has 11 residues. From germline, CDR1 is SQVTM and CDR2 ANQGSEA. CDR3 loop: CSVARGETQYF. The CDR3 bases are TGCAGCGTTGCAAGGGGAGAGACCCAGTACTTC.

The chain joins TRBV21-1 to TRBJ2-1; TRBD2, the D gene given by the table, was not confirmed from the DNA. TRBV21-1 is annotated as a pseudogene. CDR3 length: 15 residues. CDR3 region: CASSIGLAGYNEQFF. For the CDR3, the DNA is TGTGCCAGCAGCATCGGACTAGCGGGTTACAATGAGCAGTTCTTC.

This clonotype showed up just a few times. The chain joins TRBV11-2 to TRBJ2-1, with TRBD2 identical over 8 bases. This CDR3 comprises 15 residues. The V gene's germline CDR1 is SGHAT and CDR2 FQNNGV. V trimming: 8 bases; J trimming: 0 bases; junction bases outside the gene matches: 6. The CDR3 nucleotides read TGTGCCAGCGGAAGAGCGGGAGTCTCCTACAATGAGCAGTTCTTC. This encodes CASGRAGVSYNEQFF.

This clonotype occurred many times. The chain recombines TRBV9 with TRBJ2-7; D may be TRBD1 (6 bases). V was clipped by 3 bases and J by 3 bases, with 13 bases between them. The V gene's germline CDR1 is SGDLS and CDR2 YYNGEE. The CDR3 loop spans 14 amino acids. The CDR3 is CASSADSEFYEQYF. The CDR3 region has the DNA TGTGCCAGCAGCGCGGACAGTGAATTCTACGAGCAGTACTTC. Variable domain in full (rest from reference TRBV9 and TRBJ2-7): DSGVTQTPKHLITATGQRVTLRCSPRSGDLSVYWYQQSLDQGLQFLIQYYNGEERAKGNILERFSAQQFPDLHSELNLSSLELGDSALYFCASSADSEFYEQYFGPGTRLTVT.

The table lists this clonotype with a few counts. The gene calls are TRBV20-1 and TRBJ2-7; D unresolved. In germline, CDR1 is DFQATT, CDR2 SNEGSKA (reference sequence). This CDR3 is built from 12 residues. The V end lost 0 bases, the J end lost 5 bases, and 8 bases lay between the germline ends. The CDR3 loop is CSARDPLDEQYF. CDR3 nucleotides: TGCAGTGCTAGAGATCCCCTCGACGAGCAGTACTTC.

This clonotype was seen at least ten times. The rearrangement uses TRBV3-1 and TRBJ2-1; 8 bases are shared with TRBD2. CDR1 is LGHDT, CDR2 YNNKEL, per germline (reference sequence). V lost 6 bases to trimming and J lost 1 base; unmatched junction nucleotides: 8. This CDR3 region has 16 residues. DNA of the CDR3: TGTGCCAGCAGTCCAGCGGGAGAGGCGTCCTACAATGAGCAGTTCTTC. This gives the protein CASSPAGEASYNEQFF.

This clonotype was counted at least ten times. The V call is TRBV12-3 or TRBV12-4, the J call TRBJ2-7; TRBD2 might be the D (6 bases). V was pared by 5 bases and J by 3 bases, with 17 bases between. The CDR3 is 15 residues long. The CDR3 region has the DNA TGTGCCAGCAGTCCACTAGCTTCCCTTCTCTACGAGCAGTACTTC. Protein product: CASSPLASLLYEQYF.

Many counts were recorded for this clonotype. V is TRBV29-1 and J is TRBJ2-5; 7 bases fit TRBD2. The J segment lost 1 base and the V segment lost 7 bases, leaving 6 bases of the junction unmatched. Germline CDR1 and CDR2: SQVTM and ANQGSEA. The CDR3 runs 13 residues. For the CDR3, the DNA is TGCAGCGGCGGGGGACGGATCCAAGAGACCCAGTACTTC. As protein: CSGGGRIQETQYF.

This clonotype was found a few times. The rearrangement uses TRBV12-3 or TRBV12-4 and TRBJ1-1; D is possibly TRBD1 (5 bases). The V gene lost 6 bases and the J gene lost 1 base, with 9 bases spanning the gap. This CDR3 spans 13 amino acids. DNA for the CDR3: TGTGCCAGCAGCGGACACCCGAACACTGAAGCTTTCTTT. Its protein product is CASSGHPNTEAFF.

Many counts were recorded for this clonotype. The rearrangement links TRBV9 to TRBJ2-3; 11 nucleotides align to TRBD2. Germline trimming cut 3 bases from V and 3 bases from J; bases unmatched to any gene: 6. Germline CDR1 reads SGDLS; CDR2 reads YYNGEE. The CDR3 length is 16 residues. The CDR3 reads CASSATGLAVTDTQYF. In nucleotides, the CDR3 is TGTGCCAGCAGCGCGACGGGACTAGCGGTGACAGATACGCAGTATTTT.